This T cell receptor (beta chain) was documented in a study of blood T cell repertoires in COVID-19. The wider study: Collection of acute and convalescent COVID-19 samples took place in the United States, Italy and Spain. PBMCs, B-cell-depleted T cells, or T cells provided the cDNA or gDNA that made up the material.

Authors' analysis steps: Estimates of nucleated cell counts were drawn from the amplification of reference gene primers. TCRdb's copy holds only in-frame clones and misses some; the assay was immunoSEQ multiplex PCR. V, J and clone size derive from that table, while D and trimming were established from the DNA sequence. The table lists about 210,000 clones, around 91% of them singletons. This CDR3 region has 17 residues. CDR1 is MGHRA and CDR2 is YSYEKL in the germline V gene. V gave up 6 bases and J gave up 0 bases, with 20 bases separating them. This clonotype was sampled from a woman between 35 and 50 years old with acute or convalescent COVID-19. Material for sequencing was peripheral blood. This chain links TRBV4-1 with TRBJ2-5; D ambiguous. CDR3 loop: CASSQPYLHQDQETQYF. CDR3 DNA: TGCGCCAGCAGTCAACCTTATCTACATCAGGACCAAGAGACCCAGTACTTC.